Listed below are T cell receptor beta chains from one sample, sequenced in a study of metastatic and nonmetastatic thyroid tumors. Through MiXCR, TCRdb re-clonotyped the PCR reads. The sample records around 45,000 clones, around 15% being singletons. The sample taken for sequencing was blood. The receptors shown here come from a female donor with papillary thyroid cancer or a benign thyroid nodule (not recorded which). Some clones in this sample may be carry-over from other donors' samples. Both conserved end residues are part of each CDR3. Each record gives: CDR3 DNA, CDR3 protein, V gene, clone size, CDR3 length, J gene, D gene. D genes are given only for firm matches. Size values are once, few and many counts, or a class for expanded clones, and some rows have none.

TGTGCCAGCATTGGGGCTAGGGGAGGGAATGAGCAGTTCTTC	CASIGARGGNEQFF	TRBV12-3/TRBV12-4	many	14	TRBJ2-1	TRBD2
TGTGCCAGCATCCGTATGTGGGGCGCCAACTATGGCTACACCTTC	CASIRMWGANYGYTF	TRBV27	few	15	TRBJ1-2	.
TGTGCTAGTGGTTTGTTCGGGACAGGGAAGGGCTACACCTTC	CASGLFGTGKGYTF	TRBV12-5	many	14	TRBJ1-2	TRBD1
TGTGCCACCAGTGATTCACAGGGAAACTATGGCTACACCTTC	CATSDSQGNYGYTF	TRBV24-1	few	14	TRBJ1-2	.
TGTGCCAGCAGGCGTCGATTGACTAGCGAAAGCACAGATACGCAGTATTTT	CASRRRLTSESTDTQYF	TRBV2	many	17	TRBJ2-3	TRBD2
TGCAGTGCTATTGATTGGGAGAACAATTATGGCTACACCTTC	CSAIDWENNYGYTF	TRBV20-1	.	14	TRBJ1-2	.
TGTGCCAGCAGTTTTACGGTAGGGCCGAATGAGCAGTTCTTC	CASSFTVGPNEQFF	TRBV28	.	14	TRBJ2-1	.
TGTGCCAGCAGTGCCGGGGGTTACGAGCAGTACTTC	CASSAGGYEQYF	TRBV28	few	12	TRBJ2-7	.
TGTGCCAGCAGTGTCAGCGTACTCAATGAGCAATTCTTT	CASSVSVLNEQFF	TRBV2	.	13	TRBJ2-1	.
TGCAGTGCTAGAGCTAACAGGGGAAACACCATATATTTT	CSARANRGNTIYF	TRBV20-1	many	13	TRBJ1-3	.
TGTGCCAGCAGGGGCTCCGGAACAGGGAATGTTGAAGCTCTCTTT	CASRGSGTGNVEALF	TRBV28	.	15	TRBJ1-1	.
TGTGCCATCAGTTTAGACACAGATACGCAGTATTTT	CAISLDTDTQYF	TRBV10-3	many	12	TRBJ2-3	.
TGTGCCAGCAGCCAAAGTTGGGTGGCCTACAATGAGCAGTTCTTC	CASSQSWVAYNEQFF	TRBV11-2	many	15	TRBJ2-1	.
TGTGCCAGCAGCAAACGAGCCCGAGAGGACACCGGGGAGCTGTTTTTT	CASSKRAREDTGELFF	TRBV11-2	many	16	TRBJ2-2	.
TGCGCCAGCAGCTTCAACCGAGCTTGGGGGTCCACAGATACGCAGTATTTT	CASSFNRAWGSTDTQYF	TRBV5-1	.	17	TRBJ2-3	.
TGTGCCAGCAGTTACTTTCACGCTGCCAAAAACATTCAGTACTTC	CASSYFHAAKNIQYF	TRBV6-2/TRBV6-3	many	15	TRBJ2-4	.
TGTGCCTGGGACGGACTGACTAGTGAAGCTTTCTTT	CAWDGLTSEAFF	TRBV30	once	12	TRBJ1-1	.
TGTGCCACCAGTGACTTCGGACAGGGGCCCTACAATGAGCAGTTCTTC	CATSDFGQGPYNEQFF	TRBV24-1	few	16	TRBJ2-1	TRBD1
TGTGCCAGCATCCCCCCGGGGACAGGGGGAGATGGTGCCAACGTCCTGACTTTC	CASIPPGTGGDGANVLTF	TRBV28	few	18	TRBJ2-6	TRBD1
TGTGCCAGCAGCAACCGGGGACAGGGAGACGAGCAGTACTTC	CASSNRGQGDEQYF	TRBV7-2	medium-sized	14	TRBJ2-7	TRBD1
TGCAGTGCTCCTTTTCCCGCGAACACTGAAGCTTTCTTT	CSAPFPANTEAFF	TRBV20-1	many	13	TRBJ1-1	.
TGCAGTGCTAGATCCCGCCTAACCAAAAAGGTTGACTTC	CSARSRLTKKVDF	TRBV20-1	many	13	TRBJ2-7	.
TGTGCCAGCAGCCAAGATCGCGACAGCAACAATCAGCCCCAGCATTTT	CASSQDRDSNNQPQHF	TRBV4-2	.	16	TRBJ1-5	.
TGTGCCAGCAGCCTTGCGGGGGGGGTTGATTCACCCCTCCACTTT	CASSLAGGVDSPLHF	TRBV6-1	medium-sized	15	TRBJ1-6	.
TGTGCCAGCAGTTACCACGACCCCTTGGGAGATACGCAGTATTTT	CASSYHDPLGDTQYF	TRBV6-5	many	15	TRBJ2-3	.
TGTGCCAGCAGCCCCTCTTCGAACACCGGGGAGCTGTTTTTT	CASSPSSNTGELFF	TRBV11-2	.	14	TRBJ2-2	.
TGTGCCAGCAGCTCCGGACTAGCGGGAGGCCTCTCCACAGATACGCAGTATTTT	CASSSGLAGGLSTDTQYF	TRBV11-2	many	18	TRBJ2-3	TRBD2
TGTGCCTGGAGCGGACAGTTTTACGAGCAGTACTTC	CAWSGQFYEQYF	TRBV30	many	12	TRBJ2-7	.
TGTGCCAGCAGCTTTTGGGACCTCGCCTACAATGAGCAGTTCTTC	CASSFWDLAYNEQFF	TRBV5-5	many	15	TRBJ2-1	.
TGTGCCAGCAGTGAAGGAGGAGGGCGACTGTTTTTT	CASSEGGGRLFF	TRBV2	many	12	TRBJ1-4	.
TGTGCCAGCAGCTCGAAGGGGACAGGTTCCAATGGGCAGTTCTTC	CASSSKGTGSNGQFF	TRBV5-5	once	15	TRBJ2-1	TRBD1
TGTGCCAGCAGCGCGCACAGGGGTGCTAATGAAAAACTGTTTTTT	CASSAHRGANEKLFF	TRBV9	few	15	TRBJ1-4	TRBD1
TGTGCCTCTGAGAGCGGTAAAAACATTCAGTACTTC	CASESGKNIQYF	TRBV7-9	many	12	TRBJ2-4	.
TGTGCCAGCAGCTTCCAGACGAACACTGAAGCTTTCTTT	CASSFQTNTEAFF	TRBV7-9	many	13	TRBJ1-1	.
TGTGCCAGCAGTCCAGGGAATGGAAACTCCTTC	CASSPGNGNSF	TRBV6-1	.	11	TRBJ1-2	.
TGCAGCGTTGAGACTCCTTCTACAAACCGTTTATACGAGCAGTACTTC	CSVETPSTNRLYEQYF	TRBV29-1	few	16	TRBJ2-7	.
TGTGCCAGCAGTGCTTCAGTACAGGGGATCGGTCAGCCCCAGCATTTT	CASSASVQGIGQPQHF	TRBV6-1	few	16	TRBJ1-5	TRBD1
TGTGCCAGCATCCGCCCAGGTGGCTACACCGGGGAGCTGTTTTTT	CASIRPGGYTGELFF	TRBV11-3	.	15	TRBJ2-2	.
TGTGCCAGCAGCGCCGGACTAGCGGGAGGCCTGCTCCACGAGCAGTACTTC	CASSAGLAGGLLHEQYF	TRBV7-8	.	17	TRBJ2-7	TRBD2
TGTGCCAGCAGGCAGTTTAATGAAAAACTGTTTTTT	CASRQFNEKLFF	TRBV12-3/TRBV12-4	.	12	TRBJ1-4	.
TGTGCCACCAGTGACCCCGCGCGGATCGAGACCCAGTACTTC	CATSDPARIETQYF	TRBV24-1	.	14	TRBJ2-5	.
TGTGCCAGCGTCGACAGGTTGACCGGGGAGCTGTTTTTT	CASVDRLTGELFF	TRBV28	.	13	TRBJ2-2	.
TGTGCCGGTCAGTTCTCCTACGAGCAGTACTTC	CAGQFSYEQYF	TRBV30	many	11	TRBJ2-7	.
TGTGCCAGCAGCCCACATAATTACGAGCAGTACTTC	CASSPHNYEQYF	TRBV3-1	many	12	TRBJ2-7	.
TGTGCTAGTGGTCCCAGGGTTGGCACTGAAGCTTTCTTT	CASGPRVGTEAFF	TRBV12-5	many	13	TRBJ1-1	.
TGTGCCAGTAGTGGACAGGGTGTTGGCTACACCTTC	CASSGQGVGYTF	TRBV19	many	12	TRBJ1-2	TRBD1
TGTGCCAGCTCGGGACAGGGGGTAGGAGATACGCAGTATTTT	CASSGQGVGDTQYF	TRBV19	many	14	TRBJ2-3	TRBD1
TGTGCCAGCAGTCGTGAACAGGGGGAGGGCGGGGAGCTGTTTTTT	CASSREQGEGGELFF	TRBV7-3	many	15	TRBJ2-2	.
TGTGCCAGCAGCGCTTCGGGACTCTTCTACGAGCAGTACTTC	CASSASGLFYEQYF	TRBV9	.	14	TRBJ2-7	.
TGTGCCAGCAGCCAAGTGCAGGGGAGCACTGAAGCTTTCTTT	CASSQVQGSTEAFF	TRBV3-1	many	14	TRBJ1-1	.
TGTGCCAGCAGTGTCGCAAGGAGTGAGGATACGCAGTATTTT	CASSVARSEDTQYF	TRBV28	many	14	TRBJ2-3	.
TGCAGCGTCCTAGCGGGCCGCTCCTACGAGCAGTACTTC	CSVLAGRSYEQYF	TRBV29-1	many	13	TRBJ2-7	TRBD2
TGTGCCACAACCGGGACAGGGACCTACGAGCAGTACTTC	CATTGTGTYEQYF	TRBV6-1	few	13	TRBJ2-7	TRBD1